This T cell receptor (beta chain) was retrieved from a study of shared clonotypes between healthy human individuals. About the study: Each donor had three CD4 naive, three CD4 memory, two CD8 naive and one CD8 memory plate.

The CDR3 spans 16 residues. Germline trimming cut 4 bases from V and 4 bases from J; bases unmatched to any gene: 6. The germline gives CDR1 MGHDK, CDR2 SYGVNS. Naive CD8 cells comprised CD45RO-negative, CCR7-positively selected cells, excluding terminally differentiated effector memory CD45RA+ cells. TCRdb's copy holds only in-frame clones and misses some; the assay was immunoSEQ multiplex PCR. The data contain about 2.2 million clones, around 93% of them singletons. This rearrangement joins TRBV25-1 to TRBJ2-3; 12 bases agree with TRBD2. This clonotype originated in a man between 18 and 29 years old in good health. Some clones in this sample may be carry-over from other donors' samples. The sample taken for sequencing was naive CD8+ T cells from PBMCs. CDR3 region: CASSARLAGEADTQYF. CDR3 nucleotide sequence: TGTGCCAGCAGTGCTAGACTAGCGGGAGAGGCAGATACGCAGTATTTT.